Listed here are 21 T cell receptor beta chains from one sample, sequenced in a study of control samples from healthy donors and cancer patients. TCRdb keeps only in-frame clones here, not all; method: immunoSEQ multiplex PCR. The sample has 40,000 to 55,000 clones, roughly 90% seen once. The specimen sequenced was PBMCs. The origin of the receptors is a woman aged 35 to 49 with head and neck cancer.

CDR3: CASSPPVNTGELFF. For the CDR3, the DNA is TGCGCCAGCAGCCCCCCCGTCAACACCGGGGAGCTGTTTTTT. The chain carries TRBV4-1 and TRBJ2-2; D unresolved. The CDR3 runs 14 residues. Germline V gives CDR1 MGHRA, CDR2 YSYEKL. Trimming cost V 4 bases and J 2 bases, with 8 bases left between them.

This clone was seen only once. The genes are TRBV14 and TRBJ2-2; 8 positions agree with TRBD1. V was clipped by 2 bases and J by 1 base; unmatched bases: 3. Germline V lookup: CDR1 SGHDN, CDR2 FVKESK. The CDR3 runs 16 residues. The chain's CDR3 is CASSQLGTGNTGELFF. In nucleotides, the CDR3 is TGTGCCAGCAGCCAATTAGGGACAGGGAACACCGGGGAGCTGTTTTTT.

This chain uses TRBV3-1 (or the pseudogene TRBV3-2) with TRBJ2-1, with 8 bases identical to TRBD2. Trimming removed 0 bases from V and 2 bases from J; junction bases left unmatched: 3. The CDR3 totals 16 residues. From germline, CDR1 is LGHDT and CDR2 YNNKEL (reference sequence). The DNA for the CDR3 is TGTGCCAGCAGCCAAGATCTCGGGAGGGCCTACAATGAGCAGTTCTTC. Residues: CASSQDLGRAYNEQFF.

This CDR3 reads CASSQDRQSSYNEQFF. The DNA of the CDR3 is TGTGCCAGCAGCCAAGACCGACAGTCTTCTTACAATGAGCAGTTCTTC. The chain carries TRBV14 and TRBJ2-1, with D tentatively TRBD1 (5 bases). The germline gives CDR1 SGHDN, CDR2 FVKESK. CDR3 length: 16 amino acids. The V end was cut by 0 bases, the J end by 4 bases, with 13 bases between.

The chain carries TRBV7-2 and TRBJ2-5; 10 bases fit TRBD2. Germline V lookup: CDR1 SGHTA, CDR2 FQGNSA. This CDR3 spans 17 amino acids. V was clipped by 1 base and J by 1 base; unmatched bases: 6. The CDR3 nucleotides are TGTGCCAGCAGCTTAGGCTTGCTAGCGGGGGCCCAAGAGACCCAGTACTTC. Protein: CASSLGLLAGAQETQYF.

The chain employs TRBV19 and TRBJ1-1; D ambiguous. Trimming pared 5 bases from V and 3 bases from J, leaving 10 bases between. CDR3 length: 13 residues. Germline V gene sequence: CDR1 LNHDA, CDR2 SQIVND (reference sequence). The CDR3 DNA is TGTGCCAGTAGTTCTCAATTCGACACTGAAGCTTTCTTT. Encoded protein: CASSSQFDTEAFF. The whole variable domain, filled in from reference TRBV19 and TRBJ1-1, reads DGGITQSPKYLFRKEGQNVTLSCEQNLNHDAMYWYRQDPGQGLRLIYYSQIVNDFQKGDIAEGYSVSREKKESFPLTVTSAQKNPTAFYLCASSSQFDTEAFFGQGTRLTVV.

The rearrangement links TRBV5-1 to TRBJ2-2; D uncertain. The CDR3 loop spans 15 amino acids. CDR1 is SGHRS and CDR2 is YFSETQ in the germline V gene. Trimming stripped 1 base from V and 2 bases from J, with 9 bases between. DNA for the CDR3: TGCGCCAGCAGCTTGCCCACCGCTAACACCGGGGAGCTGTTTTTT. This translates into CASSLPTANTGELFF.

This chain links TRBV27 with TRBJ2-1; D may be TRBD1 or TRBD2 (5 bases each). V lost 3 bases to trimming and J lost 9 bases, with 9 bases between them. The germline V gene has CDR1 MNHEY and CDR2 SMNVEV (reference sequence). There are 12 residues in the CDR3. The CDR3 nucleotides are TGTGCCAGCAGTTTGGAGAGGGGTGAGCAGTTCTTC. It is translated as CASSLERGEQFF.

The chain combines TRBV6-1 with TRBJ1-5; D ambiguous. This CDR3 has 15 amino acids. The germline V and J ends were trimmed by 5 bases and 4 bases, with 15 bases remaining between them. Germline loops: CDR1 MNHNS, CDR2 SASEGT. DNA for the CDR3: TGTGCCAGCAGTACCGGGAGGAGCAGTAATCAGCCCCAGCATTTT. Its protein product is CASSTGRSSNQPQHF.

V usage is TRBV7-9 and J usage is TRBJ2-1; 8 bases fit TRBD1. Germline lookup yields CDR1 SEHNR and CDR2 FQNEAQ (reference sequence). This CDR3 is 12 amino acids long. V lost 6 bases to trimming and J lost 8 bases; unmatched junction nucleotides: 3. This CDR3 is CASRLDRDEQFF. The CDR3 nucleotides are TGTGCCAGCAGACTGGACAGGGATGAGCAGTTCTTC.

J is TRBJ1-1 and V is TRBV5-1; no firm D call. The CDR3 has 14 residues. V was pared by 1 base and J by 3 bases, with 10 bases between. CDR1 and CDR2 (germline): SGHRS, YFSETQ. In DNA form, the CDR3 reads TGCGCCAGCAGCTTGTTTGGGAAGGACACTGAAGCTTTCTTT. Translation gives CASSLFGKDTEAFF.

This chain connects TRBV15 to TRBJ1-2; D is unresolved. The CDR3 contains 16 residues. Germline V CDR1 and CDR2: LNHNV, YYDKDF (reference sequence). Trimming took off 0 bases at V and 0 bases at J, with 11 bases between the two ends. CDR3 DNA: TGTGCCACCAGCAGAGATCGAACGCGGTCTAACTATGGCTACACCTTC. Its protein product is CATSRDRTRSNYGYTF.

This clone has only a few counts. V gene TRBV18 combines with J gene TRBJ2-3; TRBD2 aligns across 11 bases. Germline loops: CDR1 KGHSH, CDR2 LQKENI. The J segment lost 5 bases and the V segment lost 5 bases, leaving 6 bases of the junction unmatched. CDR3 length equals 15 residues. CDR3: CASSERLAGRDTQYF. Written as DNA, the CDR3 is TGTGCCAGCTCAGAGAGACTAGCGGGACGAGATACGCAGTATTTT.

The rearrangement uses TRBV6-6 and TRBJ1-2, with D maybe TRBD1 (5 bases). Germline V lookup: CDR1 MNHNY, CDR2 SVGAGI (reference sequence). The CDR3 contains 14 residues. Trimming left V 7 bases short and J 2 bases short, with 14 bases between. The CDR3 sequence is CASTRDGGNYGYTF. CDR3 nucleotides: TGTGCCAGCACCAGGGACGGAGGGAACTATGGCTACACCTTC.

J is TRBJ2-7 and V is TRBV19; D possibly matches TRBD1 or TRBD2 (5 bases each). CDR1 is LNHDA and CDR2 is SQIVND in the germline V gene (reference sequence). This CDR3 region has 15 residues. Trimming left V 0 bases short and J 0 bases short, with 9 bases between. Written as DNA, the CDR3 is TGTGCCAGTAGTATAGAACCGGGACGCTCCTACGAGCAGTACTTC. This codes for CASSIEPGRSYEQYF.

The V and J genes are TRBV28 and TRBJ2-2; no firm D call. The V and J ends lost 5 bases and 5 bases respectively, with 12 bases between them. The CDR3 runs 14 residues. Germline V lookup: CDR1 MDHEN, CDR2 SYDVKM. CDR3 bases: TGTGCCAGCAGTGCCCCACGCGGTACCGGGGAGCTGTTTTTT. It codes for CASSAPRGTGELFF.

The V call is TRBV10-3, the J call TRBJ1-6; D remains ambiguous. The CDR3 consists of 16 residues. Trimming shortened V by 4 bases and J by 8 bases, and 18 bases separated the two germline ends. The V gene's germline CDR1 is ENHRY and CDR2 SYGVKD. CDR3 nucleotide sequence: TGTGCCATCAGTGCGGTCCGGGGTGTTATGGATTCACCCCTCCACTTT. Amino acids: CAISAVRGVMDSPLHF.

As regards this clone: A read error may account for a junction end that differs from germline. This chain links TRBV11-2 with TRBJ2-7; TRBD2 agrees at 14 bases. Germline V gene lookup returns CDR1 SGHAT and CDR2 FQNNGV. The CDR3 runs 13 residues. CDR3 bases: TGTGCCAGCAGCTTGGGACTAGCGGGGGCTCAGGGGTTC. Translated: CASSLGLAGAQGF.

This clone was picked up a small number of times. This rearrangement joins TRBV2 to TRBJ1-3, with 7 nucleotides matching TRBD1. The junction had 3 bases not matched to a gene; V was cut back by 3 bases and J by 4 bases. From germline, CDR1 is SNHLY and CDR2 FYNNEI. The CDR3 spans 14 residues. CDR3 in amino acids: CASSETGFGNTIYF. As DNA, the CDR3 is TGTGCCAGCAGTGAGACAGGGTTCGGAAACACCATATATTTT.

This sequence joins TRBV19 and TRBJ1-5; weak D call: TRBD1 (5 bases). This CDR3 has 15 residues. Per the germline V gene, CDR1 is LNHDA and CDR2 is SQIVND (reference sequence). V lost 4 bases to trimming and J lost 0 bases, with 10 bases between them. The CDR3 protein is CASSTGGYSNQPQHF. The CDR3 coding sequence is TGTGCCAGTAGTACTGGGGGGTATAGCAATCAGCCCCAGCATTTT.

This chain links TRBV3-1 (or the pseudogene TRBV3-2) with TRBJ1-1; TRBD1 agrees at 7 bases. V trimming: 4 bases; J trimming: 0 bases; junction bases outside the gene matches: 2. Germline CDR1 is LGHDT and CDR2 is YNNKEL (reference sequence). The CDR3 has 14 amino acids. As DNA, the CDR3 is TGTGCCAGCAGCCTCGGGACAGTGAACACTGAAGCTTTCTTT. Its protein product is CASSLGTVNTEAFF.